This T cell receptor (beta chain) was retrieved from a study of response to subunit inactivated influenza vaccine. Study-level findings and limits: The authors offered the suggestion that each seasonal influenza vaccination recruits few new T cells.

A few counts support this clonotype. Its antigen remains unidentified. Trimming took 5 bases from V and 2 from J; bases not matched to a gene: 7. The CDR3 contains 15 residues. Germline V gene lookup returns CDR1 SGHAT and CDR2 FQNNGV. TCRdb reanalysed the RT-PCR reads using MiXCR and keeps one entry per CDR3 protein. The sample comprises under 850,000 distinct CDR3 sequences, 15% to 20% of which are singletons, and 11% rests with the top ten. The sequencing here drew on PBMCs from blood, taken more than 4 days after vaccination. The clonotype originates from a man in his fifties who received an inactivated influenza vaccine. The chain joins TRBV11-2 to TRBJ2-7, with TRBD1 identical over 9 bases. DNA for the CDR3: TGTGCCAGCAGCGACTACAGGGGGCGAACCTACGAGCAGTACTTC. This encodes CASSDYRGRTYEQYF.